A single sample gave rise to the 29 T cell receptor beta chains below, sequenced in a study of blood T cell repertoires in COVID-19. The method was immunoSEQ multiplex PCR; TCRdb's version includes in-frame clones alone and lacks a portion of them. The sample has around 250,000 clones; around 90% are singletons. The sample comprised PBMCs or T cells enriched from blood (not recorded which). The receptor set was obtained from a man aged 40-49 years who had been exposed to COVID-19.

This chain connects TRBV28 to TRBJ2-7; a possible D gene is TRBD2 (5 bases). V dropped 8 bases and J dropped 3 bases, with 20 bases sitting between them. This CDR3 spans 15 amino acids. Germline assignment: CDR1 MDHEN and CDR2 SYDVKM. The CDR3 here is CASCIVRTGYYEQYF. Written as DNA, the CDR3 is TGTGCCAGCTGCATCGTCAGGACGGGATACTACGAGCAGTACTTC. Based on the CDR3 plus reference TRBV28 and TRBJ2-7, the full variable domain is DVKVTQSSRYLVKRTGEKVFLECVQDMDHENMFWYRQDPGLGLRLIYFSYDVKMKEKGDIPEGYSVSREKKERFSLILESASTNQTSMYLCASCIVRTGYYEQYFGPGTRLTVT.

The chain has TRBV24-1 and TRBJ2-7; 7 bases fit TRBD2. Losses at the gene ends were 1 base for V and 5 bases for J; bases not matched to a gene: 1. The CDR3 has 13 residues. Germline CDR1 is KGHDR and CDR2 is SFDVKD. The CDR3 region has the DNA TGTGCCACCAGTGATTTAGCGGGGAACGAGCAGTACTTC. It encodes CATSDLAGNEQYF.

The chain carries TRBV4-3 and TRBJ1-5; 9 nucleotides agree with TRBD1. The CDR3 spans 16 residues. In germline, CDR1 is LGHNA, CDR2 YSLEER. Germline trimming cut 0 bases from V and 4 bases from J; bases unmatched to any gene: 4. This chain's CDR3 is CASSQEATGGNQPQHF. For the CDR3, the DNA is TGCGCCAGCAGCCAAGAAGCGACAGGGGGAAATCAGCCCCAGCATTTT.

This chain links TRBV30 with TRBJ2-1; TRBD2 agrees at 14 bases. CDR3 length equals 17 residues. Trimming cost V 2 bases and J 1 base; bases outside gene matches: 4. From germline, CDR1 is GTSNPN and CDR2 SVGIG (reference sequence). The CDR3 bases are TGTGCCTGGAGTCGACTAGCGGGAGGGCGATCCTACAATGAGCAGTTCTTC. It codes for CAWSRLAGGRSYNEQFF.

Written as DNA, the CDR3 is TGTGCCAGCAGCCTAAGAGTTATCTACAATGAGCAGTTCTTC. Protein: CASSLRVIYNEQFF. The rearrangement uses TRBV13 and TRBJ2-1, with D unclear. CDR1 and CDR2 (germline): PRHDT, FYEKMQ (reference sequence). V was cut by 5 bases and J by 3 bases, with 11 bases left in between. The CDR3 runs 14 residues.

The chain employs TRBV12-3 or TRBV12-4 and TRBJ2-7; TRBD2 matches 8 bases. The CDR3 has 13 residues. Trimming removed 5 bases from V and 9 bases from J; junction bases left unmatched: 9. In DNA, the CDR3 is TGTGCCAGCAGTCCGGGGGGGATTAATCTGCAGTACTTC. Translated, it gives CASSPGGINLQYF.

The chain couples TRBV28 to TRBJ1-4, with D maybe TRBD1 (6 bases). The CDR3 is 16 amino acids. Trimming removed 8 bases at V and 2 bases at J, with 18 bases between. Germline V gene data show CDR1 as MDHEN and CDR2 as SYDVKM. The CDR3 DNA is TGTGCCAGCGGGGGCGGTGCGGGGGCGACTAATGAAAAACTGTTTTTT. Its translation is CASGGGAGATNEKLFF.

This chain uses TRBV28 with TRBJ2-3; 8 bases align to TRBD2. Germline V lookup: CDR1 MDHEN, CDR2 SYDVKM. This CDR3 has 14 amino acids. The trim removed 5 bases at V and 1 base at J, leaving 2 bases unmatched. The CDR3 sequence is CASSLLAGTDTQYF. DNA for the CDR3: TGTGCCAGCAGTCTACTAGCGGGCACAGATACGCAGTATTTT. Together with reference TRBV28 and TRBJ2-3, the CDR3 gives the full variable domain: DVKVTQSSRYLVKRTGEKVFLECVQDMDHENMFWYRQDPGLGLRLIYFSYDVKMKEKGDIPEGYSVSREKKERFSLILESASTNQTSMYLCASSLLAGTDTQYFGPGTRLTVL.

The chain recombines TRBV6-1 with TRBJ1-3, with TRBD1 matching over 8 bases. Per the germline V gene, CDR1 is MNHNS and CDR2 is SASEGT. Losses at the gene ends were 2 bases for V and 6 bases for J; bases not matched to a gene: 6. CDR3 size: 15 residues. Here the CDR3 reads CASSESDRVKNTIYF. The CDR3 nucleotides are TGTGCCAGCAGTGAATCGGACAGGGTGAAAAACACCATATATTTT.

This chain links TRBV7-9 with TRBJ1-2; no reliable D call. Germline V gene sequence: CDR1 SEHNR, CDR2 FQNEAQ (reference sequence). The CDR3 covers 12 residues. Trimming shortened V by 3 bases and J by 5 bases, and 7 bases separated the two germline ends. This chain's CDR3 is CASSFGEYGYTF. CDR3 in DNA: TGTGCCAGCAGCTTTGGGGAGTATGGCTACACCTTC.

The chain carries TRBV27 and TRBJ2-7, with D perhaps matching TRBD1 (6 bases). The CDR3 has 14 residues. V was shortened by 5 bases and J by 3 bases, with 14 bases between the two germline ends. Germline-derived CDR1 and CDR2 are MNHEY and SMNVEV (reference sequence). CDR3 loop: CASSVGGEFYEQYF. In nucleotides, the CDR3 is TGTGCCAGCAGTGTAGGGGGAGAGTTCTACGAGCAGTACTTC.

The chain joins TRBV11-1 to TRBJ2-7; perhaps TRBD2 as D (5 bases). CDR3 size: 15 residues. Germline values: CDR1 SGHAT, CDR2 FQDESV (reference sequence). Trimming took off 6 bases at V and 3 bases at J, with 18 bases between the two ends. The CDR3 sequence: CASSSRTSGFYEQYF. The CDR3 DNA follows: TGTGCCAGCAGTTCCCGGACTTCTGGTTTCTACGAGCAGTACTTC.

A remark on this clone: In the same sample, other DNA sequences code for this CDR3. The rearrangement joins TRBV27 to TRBJ1-1, with D perhaps matching TRBD1 (5 bases). The germline V gene has CDR1 MNHEY and CDR2 SMNVEV (reference sequence). Trimming removed 6 bases at V and 3 bases at J, with 11 bases between. This CDR3 spans 13 amino acids. The CDR3 sequence: CASRSQGYTEAFF. CDR3 nucleotide sequence: TGTGCCAGCAGATCTCAGGGTTACACTGAAGCTTTCTTT.

V and J are TRBV6-2 or TRBV6-3 and TRBJ2-1, with 11 bases aligning to TRBD2. V gave up 0 bases and J gave up 5 bases; unmatched junction bases: 6. Germline CDR1 reads MNHEY; CDR2 reads SVGEGT. The CDR3 loop spans 17 amino acids. CDR3 sequence (DNA): TGTGCCAGCAGTTACTCCCCACTAGCGGGAGTCAACAATGAGCAGTTCTTC. Its protein product is CASSYSPLAGVNNEQFF.

The J gene is TRBJ2-7, the V gene TRBV28; 7 bases are shared with TRBD1. Germline V gene lookup returns CDR1 MDHEN and CDR2 SYDVKM. This CDR3 region has 14 residues. J was trimmed by 2 bases and V by 6 bases; bases with no gene match: 7. The CDR3 nucleotides are TGTGCCAGCAGCAGAGGACAGGCTACCTACGAGCAGTACTTC. As protein: CASSRGQATYEQYF.

The chain carries TRBV5-4 and TRBJ2-1, with 7 bases matching TRBD2. The CDR3 loop spans 15 amino acids. Germline lookup yields CDR1 SGHNT and CDR2 YYREEE (reference sequence). The V and J ends lost 2 bases and 3 bases, in that order; junction bases with no gene match: 5. CDR3 DNA: TGTGCCAGCAGCTTTGGGGCTAGCGGCTACAATGAGCAGTTCTTC. Its translation: CASSFGASGYNEQFF.

The sample holds a few counts of this clone. The chain joins TRBV5-1 to TRBJ2-7, with 7 bases identical to TRBD1. In germline, CDR1 is SGHRS, CDR2 YFSETQ. After removal of 10 bases from V and 4 bases from J, the junction contained 8 bases not matched to a gene. CDR3 length: 12 residues. CDR3 sequence reads: CADPGGRYEQYF. Written as DNA, the CDR3 is TGCGCCGACCCAGGGGGTCGGTACGAGCAGTACTTC.

In DNA form, the CDR3 reads TGTGCCAGCAGCTCCCTGACCGGGACAGACTACAATGAGCAGTTCTTC. This translates into CASSSLTGTDYNEQFF. V usage is TRBV28 and J usage is TRBJ2-1; TRBD1 agrees at 7 bases. The V segment lost 6 bases and the J segment 3 bases; nucleotides outside the gene matches: 11. CDR1 and CDR2 from the germline V gene are MDHEN and SYDVKM. The CDR3 is 16 amino acids.

The V gene is TRBV27, the J gene TRBJ2-7; D perhaps matches TRBD2 (6 bases). CDR1 is MNHEY and CDR2 is SMNVEV in the germline V gene (reference sequence). The CDR3 loop spans 14 amino acids. V lost 3 bases and J 2 bases, leaving 11 bases between the germline ends. The CDR3 bases are TGTGCCAGCAGTTTTGGCGGGAAAACCTACGAGCAGTACTTC. It is translated as CASSFGGKTYEQYF.

CDR3 DNA: TGCGCCAGCAGCCGAGCTAGCGGGGGGTACAATGAGCAGTTCTTC. Translated, it gives CASSRASGGYNEQFF. The chain has TRBV5-1 and TRBJ2-1; TRBD2 agrees at 11 bases. V lost 4 bases, J lost 4 bases, and 4 bases stayed unmatched. The CDR3 spans 15 residues. Germline lookup yields CDR1 SGHRS and CDR2 YFSETQ. Using reference TRBV5-1 and TRBJ2-1 for the parts outside the CDR3, the full variable domain is KAGVTQTPRYLIKTRGQQVTLSCSPISGHRSVSWYQQTPGQGLQFLFEYFSETQRNKGNFPGRFSGRQFSNSRSEMNVSTLELGDSALYLCASSRASGGYNEQFFGPGTRLTVL.

Turning to this clone: One end of the junction fails to match germline, which may point to a read error. The genes are TRBV7-9 and TRBJ1-2; D might be TRBD1 (5 bases). The CDR3 runs to 13 residues. The germline CDR1 and CDR2 sequences are SEHNR and FQNEAQ (reference sequence). The CDR3 bases are TGTGCCAGCAGTTTAGACCAGGGTATTGGCTACACCTTC. This sequence encodes CASSLDQGIGYTF.

The gene calls are TRBV30 and TRBJ1-2, with D possibly matching TRBD1 (5 bases). Trimming left V 2 bases short and J 2 bases short, with 9 bases between. Germline CDR1 and CDR2: GTSNPN and SVGIG (reference sequence). This CDR3 has 13 amino acids. The CDR3 region has the DNA TGTGCCTGGAGTATAGGGGTAAACTATGGCTACACCTTC. Protein sequence: CAWSIGVNYGYTF.

This clone occurred once. The chain has TRBV10-1 and TRBJ2-1, with 9 bases that match TRBD1. V was clipped by 8 bases and J by 2 bases; unmatched bases: 4. Germline CDR1 WNHNN, CDR2 SYGVQD (reference sequence). The CDR3 is made up of 14 amino acids. This chain's CDR3 is CASSDRGTYNEQFF. CDR3 in DNA: TGCGCCAGCTCGGACAGGGGCACCTACAATGAGCAGTTCTTC.

This chain connects TRBV11-2 to TRBJ2-2; 11 bases agree with TRBD2. J gave up 6 bases and V 5 bases, and 5 bases lay outside the gene matches. Germline assignment: CDR1 SGHAT and CDR2 FQNNGV. The CDR3 spans 15 residues. The CDR3 DNA reads TGTGCCAGCAGCACTAGCGGGAGTCTGGCCGGGGAGCTGTTTTTT. Amino acid sequence: CASSTSGSLAGELFF.

Here the CDR3 DNA reads TGTGCCAGCAGCCCAGACTTGAGGACCTACAATGAGCAGTTCTTC. Amino acids: CASSPDLRTYNEQFF. The rearrangement links TRBV5-4 to TRBJ2-1; the D is unclear. Trimming removed 4 bases at V and 2 bases at J, with 13 bases between. CDR1 is SGHNT, CDR2 YYREEE, per germline (reference sequence). This CDR3 has 15 amino acids.

The rearrangement joins TRBV30 to TRBJ1-5, with 7 bases lining up with TRBD1. Germline CDR1 reads GTSNPN; CDR2 reads SVGIG (reference sequence). The CDR3 extends over 15 amino acids. Germline trimming cut 4 bases from V and 1 base from J; bases unmatched to any gene: 7. CDR3 sequence: CAWKRDSASNQPQHF. The CDR3, as DNA: TGTGCCTGGAAACGGGACAGTGCAAGCAATCAGCCCCAGCATTTT.

The rearrangement links TRBV27 to TRBJ2-1; 12 nucleotides align to TRBD2. The V segment lost 6 bases and the J segment 5 bases; nucleotides outside the gene matches: 2. The CDR3 spans 14 residues. CDR1 MNHEY and CDR2 SMNVEV come from the germline V gene (reference sequence). In DNA, the CDR3 is TGTGCCAGCAGCGGACTAGCGGGAAACAATGAGCAGTTCTTC. Translated: CASSGLAGNNEQFF.

The chain carries TRBV6-5 and TRBJ2-3, with D tentatively TRBD1 (5 bases). This CDR3 has 15 amino acids. In germline, CDR1 is MNHEY, CDR2 SVGAGI. V was pared by 0 bases and J by 3 bases, with 10 bases between. CDR3 DNA: TGTGCCAGCAGTTACTCGGGGCAGGGAACAGATACGCAGTATTTT. It codes for CASSYSGQGTDTQYF.

V is TRBV7-3 and J is TRBJ1-1; D perhaps matches TRBD1 (6 bases). V was clipped by 3 bases and J by 4 bases, with 9 bases between them. The CDR3 has 13 residues. Germline CDR1 and CDR2: SGHTA and FQGTGA. CDR3 amino acids: CASSLDRFTEAFF. Here the CDR3 DNA reads TGTGCCAGCAGCTTGGACAGATTCACTGAAGCTTTCTTT.